This paragraph reports one TCR beta chain. The antigen is unknown. This sequence may be a read error, since a much larger clone differs from it by one base. Template material for amplifying TCR beta CDR3 regions consisted of RNA transcripts. A set of HTBI primers served as the primers for a first-round RT-PCR of the TCR CDR3. MiXCR, run by TCRdb on the multiplex PCR reads, gives a single entry per CDR3 protein. The repertoire holds about 640,000 distinct CDR3 sequences, with around 20% as singletons. Individuals with ophthalmopathy presented a Clinical Activity Score of at least 3, a NOSPECS grade of at least 4 and a duration under 3 months. This CDR3 comprises 13 residues. V gave up 3 bases and J gave up 3 bases, with 3 bases separating them. Germline V gives CDR1 SGHVS, CDR2 FQNEAQ. The data derive from a study of T cells in Graves' hyperthyroidism and ophthalmopathy. Study-wide results and caveats: Expanded thyroid clonotypes (above 0.001) were mostly also found in blood. The authors' 13 V-J model separated ophthalmopathy from stable hyperthyroidism.

The sequenced material came from blood. The receptor was derived from a man younger than 45 with Graves' ophthalmopathy. This chain joins TRBV7-8 and TRBJ2-6, with D hard to call. CDR3 DNA: TGTGCCAGCAGCTTGGTTGGGGCCAACGTCCTGACTTTC. Translated: CASSLVGANVLTF. Full variable domain (rest looked up from reference TRBV7-8 and TRBJ2-6): GAGVSQSPRYKVAKRGQDVALRCDPISGHVSLFWYQQALGQGPEFLTYFQNEAQLDKSGLPSDRFFAERPEGSVSTLKIQRTQQEDSAVYLCASSLVGANVLTFGAGSRLTVL.